Below are 14 T cell receptor beta chains sequenced from a single sample in a study of OX40 agonist ivuxolimab in advanced cancers. Measured with immunoSEQ multiplex PCR; TCRdb has only the in-frame clones, and not every one. The sample holds over 45,000 clones; 82% are singletons and the top ten take approximately 1.5%. The source material was CD4+ or CD8+ T cells sorted from blood, sampled in a trial of the OX40 agonist ivuxolimab. Receptors originate from an adult with an advanced solid tumor such as melanoma, head and neck, liver or kidney cancer.

The rearrangement links TRBV5-1 to TRBJ1-3; TRBD1 matches at 7 bases. The V and J ends lost 4 bases and 2 bases, in that order; junction bases with no gene match: 3. Per the germline V gene, CDR1 is SGHRS and CDR2 is YFSETQ. The CDR3 sequence is 14 residues long. The DNA of the CDR3 is TGCGCCAGCAGCGCCCAGGGGGCTGGAAACACCATATATTTT. Its protein product is CASSAQGAGNTIYF. Full variable domain (missing parts from reference TRBV5-1 and TRBJ1-3): KAGVTQTPRYLIKTRGQQVTLSCSPISGHRSVSWYQQTPGQGLQFLFEYFSETQRNKGNFPGRFSGRQFSNSRSEMNVSTLELGDSALYLCASSAQGAGNTIYFGEGSWLTVV.

The rearrangement links TRBV6-1 to TRBJ2-7; D is possibly TRBD1 (6 bases). This CDR3 region has 12 residues. The V end lost 6 bases, the J end lost 7 bases, and 13 bases lay between the germline ends. CDR1 MNHNS and CDR2 SASEGT come from the germline V gene. This CDR3 is CASSHREREQYF. CDR3 nucleotide sequence: TGTGCCAGCAGCCACAGGGAACGGGAGCAGTACTTC.

In regard to this clone: The sample has other DNA sequences that encode this CDR3 too. This CDR3 is CASSPGMGTRSYNSPLHF. CDR3 nucleotide sequence: TGTGCCAGCAGCCCAGGCATGGGCACCCGCTCCTATAATTCACCCCTCCACTTT. The chain recombines TRBV7-9 with TRBJ1-6, with D hard to call. The length of the CDR3 is 18 residues. Germline V lookup: CDR1 SEHNR, CDR2 FQNEAQ (reference sequence). V was trimmed by 5 bases and J by 0 bases, leaving 17 bases between them.

This clone is a singleton in its sample. The J gene is TRBJ1-1, the V gene TRBV18, with D unresolved. Trimming cost V 1 base and J 10 bases, with 10 bases left between them. The V gene's germline CDR1 is KGHSH and CDR2 LQKENI. This CDR3 contains 12 residues. This chain's CDR3 is CASSPQGEGAFF. Written as DNA, the CDR3 is TGTGCCAGCTCACCACAGGGAGAGGGAGCTTTCTTT.

The chain couples TRBV6-4 to TRBJ1-1, with a weak D call TRBD1 (6 bases). Germline V gives CDR1 MRHNA, CDR2 SNTAGT. With 7 bases removed from V and 2 bases from J, the gap between germline ends came to 17 bases. The CDR3 sequence is 15 residues long. The CDR3 nucleotides read TGTGCCAGCACGGGAATTAAGGGGGGTAACACTGAAGCTTTCTTT. Its translation: CASTGIKGGNTEAFF.

The chain carries TRBV5-8 and TRBJ2-3; 10 bases match TRBD2. The CDR3 runs 15 residues. V shed 3 bases, J shed 5 bases, and the junction held 6 bases outside the gene matches. Germline V CDR1 and CDR2: SGHTS, YDEGEE. CDR3: CASSSGTSAGDTQYF. The CDR3 DNA sequence: TGTGCCAGCAGCTCCGGGACTAGCGCGGGAGATACGCAGTATTTT.

V gene TRBV5-1 combines with J gene TRBJ2-1, with 9 positions matching TRBD2. This CDR3 has 17 amino acids. V shed 0 bases, J shed 7 bases, and the junction held 11 bases outside the gene matches. Germline V gives CDR1 SGHRS, CDR2 YFSETQ. CDR3 region: CASSLERWREGRNEQFF. Written as DNA, the CDR3 is TGCGCCAGCAGCTTGGAGCGTTGGCGGGAGGGTCGGAATGAGCAGTTCTTC.

This clone came up a few times. J is TRBJ2-5 and V is TRBV7-2; 8 bases align to TRBD1. Trimming at V came to 8 bases and at J to 4 bases, leaving 12 bases not matched to a gene. Germline loops: CDR1 SGHTA, CDR2 FQGNSA. This CDR3 has 15 residues. CDR3 region: CASFQSGTGRETQYF. As DNA, the CDR3 is TGTGCCAGCTTTCAATCCGGGACAGGAAGAGAGACCCAGTACTTC.

The chain employs TRBV7-3 and TRBJ2-1; D may match TRBD1 or TRBD2 (6 bases each). Trimming left V 1 base short and J 5 bases short, with 15 bases between. The CDR3 contains 16 residues. The germline CDR1 and CDR2 sequences are SGHTA and FQGTGA. The CDR3 sequence: CASSLIGGGKNNEQFF. DNA for the CDR3: TGTGCCAGCAGCTTAATAGGAGGGGGGAAAAACAATGAGCAGTTCTTC. The full variable domain, with the rest looked up from reference TRBV7-3 and TRBJ2-1, is GAGVSQTPSNKVTEKGKYVELRCDPISGHTALYWYRQSLGQGPEFLIYFQGTGAADDSGLPNDRFFAVRPEGSVSTLKIQRTERGDSAVYLCASSLIGGGKNNEQFFGPGTRLTVL.

The rearrangement uses TRBV5-4 and TRBJ1-1; no reliable D call. This CDR3 comprises 13 residues. Looked up from germline, CDR1 is SGHNT and CDR2 is YYREEE (reference sequence). With 0 bases removed from V and 5 bases from J, the gap between germline ends came to 8 bases. The CDR3 DNA reads as TGTGCCAGCAGCTTGGAAGTGTGGACTGAAGCTTTCTTT. Encoded protein: CASSLEVWTEAFF.

V usage is TRBV11-2 and J usage is TRBJ2-2; 7 bases agree with TRBD1. Germline values: CDR1 SGHAT, CDR2 FQNNGV. Losses at the gene ends were 1 base for V and 2 bases for J; bases not matched to a gene: 1. This CDR3 has 15 amino acids. The CDR3 DNA reads TGTGCCAGCAGCTTAGGGGACAGAAACACCGGGGAGCTGTTTTTT. It translates to CASSLGDRNTGELFF.

The V call is TRBV9, the J call TRBJ2-5; D is perhaps TRBD1 (6 bases). The CDR3 has 14 residues. The germline gives CDR1 SGDLS, CDR2 YYNGEE. Trimming left V 2 bases short and J 7 bases short, with 15 bases between. CDR3 loop: CASSVNPADRTQYF. CDR3 in DNA: TGTGCCAGCAGCGTGAACCCAGCGGACAGGACCCAGTACTTC.

As DNA, the CDR3 is TGTGCCACCCGGGGAGCGGGAAGGGAGCAGTTCTTC. Protein product: CATRGAGREQFF. V is TRBV11-2 and J is TRBJ2-1; 7 bases map to TRBD2. The V and J ends lost 10 bases and 10 bases, in that order; junction bases with no gene match: 10. Germline V CDR1 and CDR2: SGHAT, FQNNGV. The CDR3 has 12 residues.

The chain recombines TRBV6-6 with TRBJ2-1; D remains ambiguous. Germline V gives CDR1 MNHNY, CDR2 SVGAGI (reference sequence). This CDR3 region has 12 residues. V dropped 5 bases and J dropped 10 bases, with 12 bases sitting between them. As DNA, the CDR3 is TGTGCCAGCAGTCCCCGGCCCGAAGAGCAGTTCTTC. It translates to CASSPRPEEQFF.